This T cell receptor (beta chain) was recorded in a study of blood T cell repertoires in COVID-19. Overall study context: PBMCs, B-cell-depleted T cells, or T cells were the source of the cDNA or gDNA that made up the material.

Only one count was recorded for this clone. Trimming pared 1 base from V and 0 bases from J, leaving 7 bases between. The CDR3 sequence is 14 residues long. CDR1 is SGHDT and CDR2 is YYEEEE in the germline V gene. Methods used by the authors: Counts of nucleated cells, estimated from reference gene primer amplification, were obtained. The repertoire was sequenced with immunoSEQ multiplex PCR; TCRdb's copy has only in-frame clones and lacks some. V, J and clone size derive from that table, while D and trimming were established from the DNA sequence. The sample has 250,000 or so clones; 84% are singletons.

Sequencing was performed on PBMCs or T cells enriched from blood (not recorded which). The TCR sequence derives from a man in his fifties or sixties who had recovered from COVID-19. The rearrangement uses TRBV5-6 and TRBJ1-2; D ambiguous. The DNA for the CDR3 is TGTGCCAGCAGCTTGTTCGGAGCTAACTATGGCTACACCTTC. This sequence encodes CASSLFGANYGYTF.